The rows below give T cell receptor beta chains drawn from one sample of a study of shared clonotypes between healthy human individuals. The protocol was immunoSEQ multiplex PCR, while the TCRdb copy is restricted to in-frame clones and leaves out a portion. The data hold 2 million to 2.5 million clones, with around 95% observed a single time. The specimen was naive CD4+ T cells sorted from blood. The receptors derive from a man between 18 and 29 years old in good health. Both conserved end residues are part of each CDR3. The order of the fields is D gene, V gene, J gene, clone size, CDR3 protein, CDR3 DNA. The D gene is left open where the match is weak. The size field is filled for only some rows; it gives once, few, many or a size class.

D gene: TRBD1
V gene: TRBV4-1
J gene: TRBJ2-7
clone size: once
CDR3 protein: CASSQPTGKSYEQYF
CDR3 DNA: TGCGCCAGCAGCCAACCGACAGGGAAGTCCTACGAGCAGTACTTC

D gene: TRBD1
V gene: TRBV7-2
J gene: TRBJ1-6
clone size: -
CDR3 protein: CASSFGTVNSPLHF
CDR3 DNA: TGTGCCAGCAGCTTTGGGACAGTTAATTCACCCCTCCACTTT

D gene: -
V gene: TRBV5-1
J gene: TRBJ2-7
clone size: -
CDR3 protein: CASSLVGTYEQYF
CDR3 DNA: TGCGCCAGCAGCTTGGTGGGCACCTACGAGCAGTACTTC

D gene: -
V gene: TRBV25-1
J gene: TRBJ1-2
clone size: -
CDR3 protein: CASSEPVGYGYTF
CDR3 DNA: TGTGCCAGCAGTGAGCCCGTGGGGTATGGCTACACCTTC

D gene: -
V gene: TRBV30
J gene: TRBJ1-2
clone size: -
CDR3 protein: CAWRGQYTGYTF
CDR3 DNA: TGTGCCTGGAGAGGACAGTACACAGGCTACACCTTC

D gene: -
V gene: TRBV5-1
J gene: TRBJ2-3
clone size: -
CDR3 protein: CASSFTGSGGTDTQYF
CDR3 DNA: TGCGCCAGCAGCTTCACAGGGTCCGGAGGCACAGATACGCAGTATTTT

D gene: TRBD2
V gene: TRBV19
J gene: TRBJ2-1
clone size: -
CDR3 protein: CASSRGLAGYNEQFF
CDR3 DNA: TGTGCCAGTAGTAGGGGACTAGCGGGTTACAATGAGCAGTTCTTC

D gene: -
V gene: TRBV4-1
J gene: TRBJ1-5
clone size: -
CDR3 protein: CASSQDPYSNQPQHF
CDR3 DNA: TGCGCCAGCAGCCAAGATCCGTATAGCAATCAGCCCCAGCATTTT

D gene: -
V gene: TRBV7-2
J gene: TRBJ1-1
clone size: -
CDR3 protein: CASSFDGAMNTEAFF
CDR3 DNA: TGTGCCAGCAGCTTTGACGGAGCCATGAACACTGAAGCTTTCTTT

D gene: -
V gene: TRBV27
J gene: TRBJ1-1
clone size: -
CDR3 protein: CASSLSQGRTEAFF
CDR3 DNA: TGTGCCAGCAGTTTATCACAGGGAAGAACTGAAGCTTTCTTT

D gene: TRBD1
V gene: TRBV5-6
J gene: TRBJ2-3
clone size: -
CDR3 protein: CASSPWDRGLADTQYF
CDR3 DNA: TGTGCCAGCAGCCCTTGGGACAGGGGGCTCGCAGATACGCAGTATTTT

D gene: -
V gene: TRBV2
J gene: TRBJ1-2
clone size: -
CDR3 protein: CASSVGDGYGYTF
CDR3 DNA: TGTGCCAGCAGTGTCGGGGACGGCTATGGCTACACCTTC

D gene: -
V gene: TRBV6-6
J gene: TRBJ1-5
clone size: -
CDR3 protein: CASSSRYNQPQHF
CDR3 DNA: TGTGCCAGCAGTTCCAGGTACAATCAGCCCCAGCATTTT

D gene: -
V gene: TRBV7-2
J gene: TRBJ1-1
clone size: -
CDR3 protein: CASSLSSGSSTEAFF
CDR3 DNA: TGTGCCAGCAGCTTATCCTCAGGGAGCTCCACTGAAGCTTTCTTT

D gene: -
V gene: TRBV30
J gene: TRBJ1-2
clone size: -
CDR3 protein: CAWSGGIYGYTF
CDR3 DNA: TGTGCCTGGAGTGGGGGAATCTATGGCTACACCTTC

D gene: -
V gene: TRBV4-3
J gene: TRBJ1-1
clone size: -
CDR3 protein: CASSQDSKNTEAFF
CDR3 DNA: TGCGCCAGCAGCCAAGACTCCAAGAACACTGAAGCTTTCTTT

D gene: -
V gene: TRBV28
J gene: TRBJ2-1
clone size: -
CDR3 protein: CASSLRTPSYNEQFF
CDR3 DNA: TGTGCCAGCAGTTTGCGGACACCCTCCTACAATGAGCAGTTCTTC

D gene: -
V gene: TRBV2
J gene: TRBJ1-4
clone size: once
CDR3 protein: CASSGEGRSNEKLFF
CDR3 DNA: TGTGCCAGCAGTGGTGAGGGCAGATCAAATGAAAAACTGTTTTTT

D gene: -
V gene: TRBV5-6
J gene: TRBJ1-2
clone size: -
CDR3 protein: CASSLDGGQLYGYTF
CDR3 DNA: TGTGCCAGCAGCTTGGATGGGGGTCAGTTGTATGGCTACACCTTC

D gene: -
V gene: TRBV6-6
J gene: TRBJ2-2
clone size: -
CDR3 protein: CASSRLPGRGELFF
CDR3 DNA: TGTGCCAGCAGTAGGCTACCAGGGAGGGGGGAGCTGTTTTTT

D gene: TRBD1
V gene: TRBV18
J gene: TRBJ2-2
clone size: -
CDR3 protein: CASSPSIRTGGSNTGELFF
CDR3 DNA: TGTGCCAGCTCACCATCAATTAGGACAGGCGGTTCGAACACCGGGGAGCTGTTTTTT

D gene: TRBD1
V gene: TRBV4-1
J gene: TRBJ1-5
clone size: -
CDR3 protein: CASSFSGGEVFGQPQHF
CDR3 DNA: TGCGCCAGCAGTTTTTCAGGGGGCGAAGTTTTCGGCCAGCCCCAGCATTTT

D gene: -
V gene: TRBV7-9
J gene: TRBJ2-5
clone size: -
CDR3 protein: CASSLVAGAVGETQYF
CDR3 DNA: TGTGCCAGCAGCTTAGTCGCAGGGGCAGTCGGAGAGACCCAGTACTTC

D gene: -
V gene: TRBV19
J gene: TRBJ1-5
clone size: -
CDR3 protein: CASSGINSNQPQHF
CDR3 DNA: TGTGCCAGTAGTGGTATAAATAGCAATCAGCCCCAGCATTTT

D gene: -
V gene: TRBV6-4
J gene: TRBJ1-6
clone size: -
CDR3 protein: CASSERALGNSPLHF
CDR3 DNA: TGTGCCAGCAGCGAACGGGCTTTGGGAAATTCACCCCTCCACTTT

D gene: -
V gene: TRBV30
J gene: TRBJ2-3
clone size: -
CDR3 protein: CAWGPTTDTQYF
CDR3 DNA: TGTGCCTGGGGCCCCACCACAGATACGCAGTATTTT

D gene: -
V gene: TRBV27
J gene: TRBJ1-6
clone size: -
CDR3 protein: CASSLEHFNSPLHF
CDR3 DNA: TGTGCCAGCAGTCTGGAACACTTTAATTCACCCCTCCACTTT

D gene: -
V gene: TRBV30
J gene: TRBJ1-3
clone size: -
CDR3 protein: CAWSLLGSISGNTIYF
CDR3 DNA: TGTGCCTGGAGTCTCCTGGGCAGCATCTCTGGAAACACCATATATTTT

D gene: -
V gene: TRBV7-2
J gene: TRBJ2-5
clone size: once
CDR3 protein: CASSSSATQYF
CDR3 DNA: TGTGCCAGCAGTTCGTCGGCGACCCAGTACTTC

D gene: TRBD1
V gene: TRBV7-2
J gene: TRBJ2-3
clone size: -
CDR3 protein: CASSKQGAAQYF
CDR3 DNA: TGTGCCAGCAGCAAACAGGGGGCTGCGCAGTATTTT

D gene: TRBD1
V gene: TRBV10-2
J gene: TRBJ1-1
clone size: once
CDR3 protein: CASRDRKNTEAFF
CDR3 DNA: TGCGCCAGCCGGGACAGGAAGAACACTGAAGCTTTCTTT

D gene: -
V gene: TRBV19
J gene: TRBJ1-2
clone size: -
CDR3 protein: CASSIDGNYGYTF
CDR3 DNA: TGTGCCAGTAGTATAGATGGAAACTATGGCTACACCTTC

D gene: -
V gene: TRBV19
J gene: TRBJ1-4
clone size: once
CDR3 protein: CASSETAREKLFF
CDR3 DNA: TGTGCCAGTAGTGAGACGGCCCGGGAAAAACTGTTTTTT

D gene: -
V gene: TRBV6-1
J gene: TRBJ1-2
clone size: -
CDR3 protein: CASMEGVVSNYGYTF
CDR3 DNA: TGTGCCAGCATGGAGGGGGTCGTCTCTAACTATGGCTACACCTTC